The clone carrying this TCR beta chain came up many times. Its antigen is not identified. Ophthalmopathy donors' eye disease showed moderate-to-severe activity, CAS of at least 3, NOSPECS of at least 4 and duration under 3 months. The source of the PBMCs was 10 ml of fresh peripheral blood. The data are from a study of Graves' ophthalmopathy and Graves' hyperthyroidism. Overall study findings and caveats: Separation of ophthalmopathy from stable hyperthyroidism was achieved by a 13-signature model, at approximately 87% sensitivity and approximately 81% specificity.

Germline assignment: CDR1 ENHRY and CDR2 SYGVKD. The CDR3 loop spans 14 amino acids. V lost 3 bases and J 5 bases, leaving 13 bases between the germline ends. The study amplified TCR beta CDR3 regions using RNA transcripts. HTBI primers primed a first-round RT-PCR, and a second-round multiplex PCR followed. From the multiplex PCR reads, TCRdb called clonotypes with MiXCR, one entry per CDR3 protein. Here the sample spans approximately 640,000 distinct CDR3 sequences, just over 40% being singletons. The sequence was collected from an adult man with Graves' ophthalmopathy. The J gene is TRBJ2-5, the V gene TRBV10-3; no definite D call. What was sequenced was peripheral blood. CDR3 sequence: CAISDGPTKETQYF. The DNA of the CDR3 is TGTGCCATCAGTGACGGACCCACGAAGGAGACCCAGTACTTC.